This T cell receptor beta chain was sequenced for a study of T cells after yellow fever vaccination. Study observations and caveats: Boosting was followed by the reappearance of most primary-vaccination clones (roughly 96% CD4, 88% CD8).

TCRdb fed the 5' RACE reads into MiXCR, producing one record per CDR3 protein. The sample has about 200,000 distinct CDR3 sequences, 3% to 3.5% seen once. This clonotype showed up just a few times. Its antigen is still unknown. The TCR originated in a man aged 18-30 years who received the YFV17D yellow fever vaccine. Source: CD4+ T cells sorted from PBMCs, taken 10 days after the yellow fever booster vaccination.

CDR3 loop: CASSLDPSGGGTDTQYF. CDR3 sequence (DNA): TGCGCCAGCAGCTTGGACCCTAGCGGGGGGGGCACAGATACGCAGTATTTT. The chain couples TRBV5-1 to TRBJ2-3; the match to TRBD2 covers 12 bases. The V gene's germline CDR1 is SGHRS and CDR2 YFSETQ. The CDR3 consists of 17 residues. Trimming removed 0 bases from V and 1 base from J; junction bases left unmatched: 3.